This T cell receptor beta chain was captured in a study of T-cell reconstitution after alpha-beta-depleted transplantation in children. Study conclusions and caveats: At the one-year point after transplant, T-cell counts and TCRbeta diversity were found to come mostly from T cells that had been newly produced. About two months after transplant, alpha-beta T cells reportedly came from several hundred expanded graft clones.

Using unique molecular identifiers, the investigators prepared the TCRbeta library. MiXCR, run by TCRdb on the PCR reads, gives a single entry per CDR3 protein. The profile shows some 180,000 distinct CDR3 sequences, 6.6% of them singletons. This clonotype was found many times. Its antigen remains unidentified. V lost 1 base to trimming and J lost 3 bases; unmatched junction nucleotides: 2. The germline V gene encodes CDR1 MNHEY and CDR2 SVGAGI. The CDR3 has 15 amino acids. The chain joins TRBV6-5 to TRBJ2-2; 7 bases fit TRBD1. This clonotype was sampled from a boy aged 2 to 10 with acute lymphoblastic leukemia, due to receive a stem cell transplant. The sample here was PBMCs, taken before TCRalphabeta/CD19-depleted stem cell transplant. CDR3 residues: CASSYLTGYTGELFF. CDR3 DNA sequence: TGTGCCAGCAGTTACTTGACAGGGTACACCGGGGAGCTGTTTTTT.